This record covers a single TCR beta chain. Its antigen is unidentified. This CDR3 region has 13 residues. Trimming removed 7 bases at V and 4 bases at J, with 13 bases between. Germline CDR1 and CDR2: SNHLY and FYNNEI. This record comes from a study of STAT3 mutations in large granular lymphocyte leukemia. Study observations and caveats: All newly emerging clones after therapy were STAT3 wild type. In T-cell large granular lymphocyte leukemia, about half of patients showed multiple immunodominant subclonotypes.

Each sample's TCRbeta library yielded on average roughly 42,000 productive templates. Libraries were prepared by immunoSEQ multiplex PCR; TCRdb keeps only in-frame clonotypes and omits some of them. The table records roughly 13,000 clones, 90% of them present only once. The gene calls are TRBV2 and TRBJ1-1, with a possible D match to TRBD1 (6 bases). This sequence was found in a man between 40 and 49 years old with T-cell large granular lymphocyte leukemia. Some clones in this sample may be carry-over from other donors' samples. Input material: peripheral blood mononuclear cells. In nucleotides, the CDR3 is TGTGCCAGCAACAGAGGGGGTATCACTGAAGCTTTCTTT. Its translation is CASNRGGITEAFF.